The clone carrying this T cell receptor (beta chain) was recorded once. Blood specimens came from baseline, cycle 4 day 1, and cycle 7 day 1. Produced via immunoSEQ multiplex PCR; TCRdb's table is partial and in-frame only. The data show 100,000 or so clones, around 96% seen once. The sample belongs to a study of OX40 agonist ivuxolimab in advanced cancers. The germline V gene has CDR1 SGHRS and CDR2 YFSETQ. Deletions cut 0 bases from V and 8 bases from J, with 3 bases between. This CDR3 region has 11 residues. The chain recombines TRBV5-1 with TRBJ2-1; no definite D call. The TCR originated in an adult with an advanced solid tumor such as melanoma, head and neck, liver or kidney cancer. Sequenced here: CD4+ or CD8+ T cells sorted from blood, sampled in a trial of the OX40 agonist ivuxolimab. As DNA, the CDR3 is TGCGCCAGCAGCTTGGTGGATGAGCAGTTCTTC. Translation: CASSLVDEQFF.